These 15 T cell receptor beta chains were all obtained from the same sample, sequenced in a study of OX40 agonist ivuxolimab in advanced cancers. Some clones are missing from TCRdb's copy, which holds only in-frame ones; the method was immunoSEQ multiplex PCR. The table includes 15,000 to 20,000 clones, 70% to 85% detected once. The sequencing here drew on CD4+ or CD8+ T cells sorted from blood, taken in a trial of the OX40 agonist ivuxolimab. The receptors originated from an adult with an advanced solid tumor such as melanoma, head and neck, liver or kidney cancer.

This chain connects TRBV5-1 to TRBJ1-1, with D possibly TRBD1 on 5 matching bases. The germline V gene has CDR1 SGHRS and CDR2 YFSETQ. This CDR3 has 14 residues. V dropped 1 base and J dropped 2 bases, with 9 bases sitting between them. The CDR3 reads CASSLWGSNTEAFF. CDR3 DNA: TGCGCCAGCAGCTTGTGGGGCTCCAACACTGAAGCTTTCTTT.

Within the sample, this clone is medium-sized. The CDR3 region is CASSPNTGINYGYTF. CDR3 in DNA: TGTGCCAGCAGTCCCAATACCGGAATCAACTATGGCTACACCTTC. The J gene is TRBJ1-2, the V gene TRBV27; no firm D call. V gave up 5 bases and J gave up 2 bases, with 15 bases separating them. CDR1 and CDR2 (germline): MNHEY, SMNVEV (reference sequence). CDR3 length: 15 residues.

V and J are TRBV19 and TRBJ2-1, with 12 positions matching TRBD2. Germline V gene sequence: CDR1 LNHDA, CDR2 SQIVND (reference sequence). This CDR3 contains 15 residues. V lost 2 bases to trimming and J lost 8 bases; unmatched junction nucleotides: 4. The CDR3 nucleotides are TGTGCCAGTAGTATAATGACTAGCGGGAGCGATGAGCAGTTCTTC. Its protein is CASSIMTSGSDEQFF.

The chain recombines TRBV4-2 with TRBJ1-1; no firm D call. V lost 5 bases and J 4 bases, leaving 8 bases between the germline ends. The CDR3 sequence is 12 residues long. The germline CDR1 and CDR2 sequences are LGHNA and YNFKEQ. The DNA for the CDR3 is TGTGCCAGCAGCTCCGGGCCCACTGAAGCTTTCTTT. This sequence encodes CASSSGPTEAFF.

Here the CDR3 reads CASSATGRGLNTEAFF. CDR3 nucleotides: TGTGCCAGCAGCGCCACGGGTCGGGGTCTGAACACTGAAGCTTTCTTT. The chain has TRBV7-9 and TRBJ1-1; D remains unclear. Between the trimmed V and J ends, which lost 5 bases and 0 bases, there was a span of 16 bases. CDR3 length equals 16 residues. The germline V gene encodes CDR1 SEHNR and CDR2 FQNEAQ (reference sequence). Drawing the rest from reference TRBV7-9 and TRBJ1-1, the complete variable domain is DTGVSQNPRHKITKRGQNVTFRCDPISEHNRLYWYRQTLGQGPEFLTYFQNEAQLEKSRLLSDRFSAERPKGSFSTLEIQRTEQGDSAMYLCASSATGRGLNTEAFFGQGTRLTVV.

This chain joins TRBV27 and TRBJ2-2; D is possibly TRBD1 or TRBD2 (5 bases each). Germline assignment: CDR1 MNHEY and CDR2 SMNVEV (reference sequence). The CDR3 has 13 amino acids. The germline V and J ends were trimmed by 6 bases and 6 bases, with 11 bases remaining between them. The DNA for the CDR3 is TGTGCCAGCAGGCCCGGGACCGCCGGGGAGCTGTTTTTT. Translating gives CASRPGTAGELFF.

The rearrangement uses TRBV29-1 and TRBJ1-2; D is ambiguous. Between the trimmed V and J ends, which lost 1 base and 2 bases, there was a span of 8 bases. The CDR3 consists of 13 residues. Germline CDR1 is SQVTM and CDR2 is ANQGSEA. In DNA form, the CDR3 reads TGCAGCGTTGAAGTTCCAGGCAACTATGGCTACACCTTC. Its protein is CSVEVPGNYGYTF.

The CDR3 nucleotides are TGTGCCAGCACCACCTGGACTAGCGGGGAATACAATGAGCAGTTCTTC. Translating gives CASTTWTSGEYNEQFF. The chain links TRBV21-1 to TRBJ2-1; the listed D gene, TRBD2, was not tested against the DNA. TRBV21-1 is a pseudogene. This CDR3 has 16 residues.

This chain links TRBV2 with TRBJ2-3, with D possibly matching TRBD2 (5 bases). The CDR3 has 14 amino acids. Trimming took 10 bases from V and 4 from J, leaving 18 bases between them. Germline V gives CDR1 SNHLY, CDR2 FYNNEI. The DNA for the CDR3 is TGTGCCACCCGGAGAGGCCTTAGCGCAGATACGCAGTATTTT. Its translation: CATRRGLSADTQYF.

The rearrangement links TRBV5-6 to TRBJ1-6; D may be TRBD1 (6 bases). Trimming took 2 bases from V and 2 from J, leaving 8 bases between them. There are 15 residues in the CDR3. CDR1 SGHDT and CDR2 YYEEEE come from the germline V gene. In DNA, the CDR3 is TGTGCCAGCAGCTTAGGGGGAACCTATAATTCACCCCTCCACTTT. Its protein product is CASSLGGTYNSPLHF.

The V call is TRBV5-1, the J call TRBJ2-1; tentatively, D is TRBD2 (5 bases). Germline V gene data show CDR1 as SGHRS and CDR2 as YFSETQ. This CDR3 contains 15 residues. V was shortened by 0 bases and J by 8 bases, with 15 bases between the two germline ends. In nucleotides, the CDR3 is TGCGCCAGCAGCTTGGTTCAGAGCGGCTCAGATGAGCAGTTCTTC. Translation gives CASSLVQSGSDEQFF.

CDR3 nucleotides: TGTGCCAGCAGTGAGCTGTGGACTAGCGGTACAGATGAGCAGTTCTTC. It yields the protein CASSELWTSGTDEQFF. This sequence joins TRBV2 and TRBJ2-1; 10 positions match TRBD2. Germline-derived CDR1 and CDR2 are SNHLY and FYNNEI. Trimming cost V 3 bases and J 8 bases; bases outside gene matches: 10. The CDR3 contains 16 residues.

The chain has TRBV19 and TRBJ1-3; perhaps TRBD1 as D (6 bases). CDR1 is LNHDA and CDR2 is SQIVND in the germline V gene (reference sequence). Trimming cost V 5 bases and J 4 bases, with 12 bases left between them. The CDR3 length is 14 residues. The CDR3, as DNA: TGTGCCAGTAGTCCAGGGGTTGGAGGAAACACCATATATTTT. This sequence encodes CASSPGVGGNTIYF.

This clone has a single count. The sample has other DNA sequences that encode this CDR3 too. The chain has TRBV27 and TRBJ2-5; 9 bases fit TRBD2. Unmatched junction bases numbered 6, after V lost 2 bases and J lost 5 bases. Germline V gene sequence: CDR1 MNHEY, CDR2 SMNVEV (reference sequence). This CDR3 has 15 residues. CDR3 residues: CASSLRAGGRETQYF. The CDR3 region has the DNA TGTGCCAGCAGTTTAAGAGCGGGAGGAAGGGAGACCCAGTACTTC.

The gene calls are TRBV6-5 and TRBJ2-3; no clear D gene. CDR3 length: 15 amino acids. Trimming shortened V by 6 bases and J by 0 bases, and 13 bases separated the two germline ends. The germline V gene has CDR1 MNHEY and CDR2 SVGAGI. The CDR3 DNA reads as TGTGCCAGCAGGCGGCTCGACGGTAGCACAGATACGCAGTATTTT. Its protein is CASRRLDGSTDTQYF.